This T cell receptor (beta chain) appears in the sequencing data of a study of T cell responses to AZD1222 COVID-19 vaccine. Overall study context: Researchers grouped second doses given at about 4 or about 12 weeks into one pool. Study findings and constraints: In all cases, repertoires were sampled only after the peak T cell response. Spike-specific TCR breadth and depth grew following two AZD1222 doses. Mostly white British, mostly female donors; authors suggested clonal diversity may be underestimated.

Here immunoSEQ multiplex PCR was the method, and the copy in TCRdb shows in-frame clones only, minus some. The profile shows more than 100,000 clones, almost 95% of them singletons. Comment on this clone: What it recognizes is unknown.

This specimen consisted of peripheral blood, obtained on day 0 of AZD1222 vaccination. This TCR derives from an adult in good health.

The CDR3 protein is CASSARLGAGNTIYF. In nucleotides, the CDR3 is TGTGCCAGCAGCGCACGCTTGGGTGCTGGAAACACCATATATTTT. The chain carries TRBV9 and TRBJ1-3; D not resolved. The germline V gene has CDR1 SGDLS and CDR2 YYNGEE. V was trimmed by 3 bases and J by 2 bases, leaving 12 bases between them. There are 15 residues in the CDR3.